This T cell receptor (beta chain) was identified in a study of blood T cell repertoires in COVID-19. Assay: immunoSEQ multiplex PCR; the TCRdb copy retains only in-frame clones and omits some. This table holds about 160,000 clones, around 80% found once. The junction had 7 bases not matched to a gene; V was cut back by 3 bases and J by 4 bases. CDR1 and CDR2 from the germline V gene are MGHDK and SYGVNS. The CDR3 runs 16 residues. The sequence derives from a man in his sixties with acute or convalescent COVID-19. Sequenced: peripheral blood. The chain joins TRBV25-1 to TRBJ2-3, with 10 bases aligning to TRBD2. The CDR3 sequence is CASSDRKRGGPDTQYF. As DNA, the CDR3 is TGTGCCAGCAGTGATAGAAAGCGGGGGGGCCCAGATACGCAGTATTTT. Complete variable domain (other parts from reference TRBV25-1 and TRBJ2-3): EADIYQTPRYLVIGTGKKITLECSQTMGHDKMYWYQQDPGMELHLIHYSYGVNSTEKGDLSSESTVSRIRTEHFPLTLESARPSHTSQYLCASSDRKRGGPDTQYFGPGTRLTVL.